The 27 T cell receptor beta chains listed next were all sequenced from one sample in a study of blood T cell repertoires in COVID-19. Profiling relied on immunoSEQ multiplex PCR, and the TCRdb table lists in-frame clones only, not all of them. The sample holds just under 60,000 clones; approximately 79% are singletons and the top ten take more than 9.5%. Source material: peripheral blood. These receptor sequences come from a human donor in a cohort sampled during active COVID-19.

This chain links TRBV7-2 with TRBJ1-2, with 9 bases matching TRBD1. Germline loops: CDR1 SGHTA, CDR2 FQGNSA. This CDR3 spans 16 amino acids. J gave up 8 bases and V 5 bases, and 15 bases lay outside the gene matches. The chain's CDR3 is CASSPPGTGIVDGYTF. CDR3 in DNA: TGTGCCAGCAGCCCCCCCGGGACAGGGATAGTAGACGGCTACACCTTC. Supplemented by reference TRBV7-2 and TRBJ1-2, the full variable domain reads GAGVSQSPSNKVTEKGKDVELRCDPISGHTALYWYRQSLGQGLEFLIYFQGNSAPDKSGLPSDRFSAERTGGSVSTLTIQRTQQEDSAVYLCASSPPGTGIVDGYTFGSGTRLTVV.

This sequence joins TRBV30 and TRBJ1-2; D call uncertain. This CDR3 contains 11 residues. Trimming took off 0 bases at V and 8 bases at J, with 7 bases between the two ends. The germline CDR1 and CDR2 sequences are GTSNPN and SVGIG (reference sequence). The CDR3 DNA reads TGTGCCTGGAGTGTTCACCGGGGCTACACCTTC. As protein: CAWSVHRGYTF. The full variable domain, in which reference TRBV30 and TRBJ1-2 provide the parts outside the CDR3, is SQTIHQWPATLVQPVGSPLSLECTVEGTSNPNLYWYRQAAGRGLQLLFYSVGIGQISSEVPQNLSASRPQDRQFILSSKKLLLSDSGFYLCAWSVHRGYTFGSGTRLTVV.

V gene TRBV14 combines with J gene TRBJ2-2; 8 bases agree with TRBD1. Trimming cost V 0 bases and J 3 bases; bases outside gene matches: 12. The CDR3 extends over 19 amino acids. The germline gives CDR1 SGHDN, CDR2 FVKESK. The CDR3 here is CASSQDRWDRQYHTGELFF. The CDR3 DNA is TGTGCCAGCAGCCAAGATCGATGGGACAGGCAATACCACACCGGGGAGCTGTTTTTT.

The table lists this clone with a few counts. The chain carries TRBV9 and TRBJ1-3, with 7 bases aligning to TRBD1. Germline loops: CDR1 SGDLS, CDR2 YYNGEE. The V gene end was trimmed by 3 bases and the J gene end by 0 bases; junction bases not matched to a gene: 12. The length of the CDR3 is 18 residues. The DNA for the CDR3 is TGTGCCAGCAGCGCCGGACGTCGACAGGGCTACTCTGGAAACACCATATATTTT. Residues: CASSAGRRQGYSGNTIYF.

The chain is built from TRBV18 and TRBJ2-1; possibly TRBD1 for D (5 bases). Germline assignment: CDR1 KGHSH and CDR2 LQKENI. V lost 6 bases and J 9 bases, leaving 21 bases between the germline ends. The CDR3 consists of 15 residues. Here the CDR3 DNA reads TGTGCCAGCTCCCAGGGCCAGAGCTTAGTCGGTGAGCAGTTCTTC. Amino acid sequence: CASSQGQSLVGEQFF.

The chain couples TRBV12-3 or TRBV12-4 to TRBJ2-3, with no clear D. The CDR3 is made up of 13 amino acids. The V end was cut by 3 bases, the J end by 4 bases, with 8 bases between. CDR3 protein: CASSFRQADTQYF. In nucleotides, the CDR3 is TGTGCCAGCAGTTTTCGGCAGGCAGATACGCAGTATTTT.

This sequence joins TRBV19 and TRBJ2-2, with 8 bases matching TRBD2. The V and J ends lost 11 bases and 1 base, in that order; junction bases with no gene match: 6. This CDR3 spans 14 amino acids. CDR1 LNHDA and CDR2 SQIVND come from the germline V gene (reference sequence). The CDR3 protein is CASIAGKNTGELFF. CDR3 DNA sequence: TGTGCCTCCATAGCGGGGAAGAACACCGGGGAGCTGTTTTTT.

This sequence joins TRBV15 and TRBJ2-3; TRBD2 is a possible D gene (5 bases). The CDR3 has 15 amino acids. With 1 base removed from V and 1 base from J, the gap between germline ends came to 9 bases. Germline assignment: CDR1 LNHNV and CDR2 YYDKDF (reference sequence). This chain's CDR3 is CATSRGNSGTDTQYF. The CDR3, as DNA: TGTGCCACCAGCAGAGGAAATAGCGGCACAGATACGCAGTATTTT.

This clone is a singleton in its sample. The CDR3 DNA is TGTGCCAGCACGGGGGAAAACTACAATGAGCAGTTCTTC. It encodes CASTGENYNEQFF. This sequence joins TRBV12-3 or TRBV12-4 and TRBJ2-1; D perhaps matches TRBD2 (6 bases). The CDR3 spans 13 residues. The V end lost 7 bases, the J end lost 3 bases, and 10 bases lay between the germline ends.

V gene TRBV7-2 combines with J gene TRBJ1-2; tentatively, D is TRBD1 (5 bases). This CDR3 has 15 amino acids. V was cut by 3 bases and J by 6 bases, with 17 bases left in between. Looked up from germline, CDR1 is SGHTA and CDR2 is FQGNSA. The CDR3 reads CASSFNSPGRDGYTF. As DNA, the CDR3 is TGTGCCAGCAGCTTTAATTCGCCAGGGAGGGATGGCTACACCTTC.

A single count supports this clone. J is TRBJ1-5 and V is TRBV19; D is undetermined. V lost 7 bases and J lost 0, with 13 bases in between. CDR3 length: 15 amino acids. Germline V CDR1 and CDR2: LNHDA, SQIVND (reference sequence). The CDR3 is CASNLREYSNQPQHF. DNA of the CDR3: TGTGCCAGTAACTTAAGGGAGTATAGCAATCAGCCCCAGCATTTT.

The chain carries TRBV9 and TRBJ2-6; 10 positions match TRBD1. The germline V gene encodes CDR1 SGDLS and CDR2 YYNGEE. With 3 bases clipped from V and 4 bases from J, the junction kept 10 bases outside the gene matches. The length of the CDR3 is 18 residues. This chain's CDR3 is CASSGTGTGVPGANVLTF. The CDR3, as DNA: TGTGCCAGCAGCGGGACCGGGACAGGGGTACCCGGGGCCAACGTCCTGACTTTC.

The V and J genes are TRBV30 and TRBJ2-3; D remains ambiguous. The length of the CDR3 is 12 residues. Germline V gives CDR1 GTSNPN, CDR2 SVGIG (reference sequence). The ends were cut back, 0 bases at V and 7 bases at J, with 8 bases in the middle. This CDR3 is CAWSVQLNTQYF. Written as DNA, the CDR3 is TGTGCCTGGAGTGTACAGCTGAATACGCAGTATTTT.

This chain joins TRBV18 and TRBJ1-4, with 9 positions matching TRBD1. In germline, CDR1 is KGHSH, CDR2 LQKENI. V trimming: 3 bases; J trimming: 5 bases; junction bases outside the gene matches: 4. The CDR3 consists of 15 residues. This CDR3 is CASSPGGTGNEKLFF. The CDR3 nucleotides are TGTGCCAGCTCACCCGGCGGGACAGGGAATGAAAAACTGTTTTTT.

DNA of the CDR3: TGTGCCATCAGTGACCCCCCCGCAGCGGGTAGCAATGAGCAGTTCTTC. Protein sequence: CAISDPPAAGSNEQFF. The rearrangement links TRBV10-3 to TRBJ2-1, with TRBD2 as a possible D gene (6 bases). The CDR3 covers 16 residues. The ends were cut back, 3 bases at V and 6 bases at J, with 18 bases in the middle. Per the germline V gene, CDR1 is ENHRY and CDR2 is SYGVKD.

The genes are TRBV24-1 and TRBJ2-3, with 8 bases matching TRBD1. The V gene's germline CDR1 is KGHDR and CDR2 SFDVKD. J was trimmed by 4 bases and V by 3 bases; bases with no gene match: 5. The CDR3 sequence is 15 residues long. The CDR3 is CATSDRARGPDTQYF. The DNA for the CDR3 is TGTGCCACCAGTGATAGGGCCAGGGGGCCAGATACGCAGTATTTT.

Worth noting for this clone: An end of the junction does not agree with germline; a read error may underlie this. Other DNA variants within this sample encode the same CDR3. The chain has TRBV7-7 and TRBJ2-7; 7 bases align to TRBD2. Germline V gene sequence: CDR1 SSHAT, CDR2 FNYEAQ (reference sequence). This CDR3 has 17 amino acids. The CDR3 nucleotides are TGTGCTAGCAGCCCAAGCCAGCGGGAAGGCCGCATCCACGAGCAGTACTTC. Its translation: CASSPSQREGRIHEQYF.

The CDR3 DNA reads as TGCAGCCTCATGAGAGGGGCGGGGGATACGCAGTATTTT. The encoded protein is CSLMRGAGDTQYF. The chain is built from TRBV29-1 and TRBJ2-3, with a tentative D call TRBD2 (6 bases). V was shortened by 8 bases and J by 6 bases, with 18 bases between the two germline ends. Germline loops: CDR1 SQVTM, CDR2 ANQGSEA. The CDR3 sequence is 13 residues long.

The chain recombines TRBV4-3 with TRBJ2-3; D gene uncertain. This CDR3 is built from 15 residues. V gave up 4 bases and J gave up 0 bases, with 11 bases separating them. The germline CDR1 and CDR2 sequences are LGHNA and YSLEER. DNA of the CDR3: TGCGCCAGCAGCCCGTTCTGGCCTAGCACAGATACGCAGTATTTT. Amino acid sequence: CASSPFWPSTDTQYF.

This clone has a handful of counts. This chain links TRBV6-5 with TRBJ2-3; 8 positions match TRBD2. CDR3 length: 14 residues. Germline assignment: CDR1 MNHEY and CDR2 SVGAGI. The junction had 9 bases not matched to a gene; V was cut back by 11 bases and J by 2 bases. CDR3 in DNA: TGTGCCGCGCAAAGTAGCGGGGTCACAGATACGCAGTATTTT. This translates into CAAQSSGVTDTQYF.

The V gene is TRBV3-1 (or the pseudogene TRBV3-2), the J gene TRBJ1-2; D might be TRBD1 (5 bases). CDR1 is LGHDT, CDR2 YNNKEL, per germline (reference sequence). Trimming took 1 base from V and 6 from J, leaving 15 bases between them. This CDR3 is 15 amino acids long. The CDR3 DNA reads as TGTGCCAGCAGCCAAGGGGCAGGGATAACTAATGGCTACACCTTC. Its translation is CASSQGAGITNGYTF.

The chain carries TRBV5-5 and TRBJ2-4; 10 bases map to TRBD1. Trimming removed 4 bases from V and 14 bases from J; junction bases left unmatched: 15. This CDR3 spans 15 amino acids. From germline, CDR1 is SGHKS and CDR2 YYEKEE (reference sequence). The DNA of the CDR3 is TGTGCCAGCAGCGGATGGGCAGGACAGGGGACAGGGGAGTACTTC. Protein product: CASSGWAGQGTGEYF.

This chain uses TRBV27 with TRBJ2-1; 9 bases map to TRBD2. Germline CDR1 reads MNHEY; CDR2 reads SMNVEV (reference sequence). CDR3 size: 13 residues. The V segment lost 3 bases and the J segment 14 bases; nucleotides outside the gene matches: 8. CDR3 amino acids: CASSFGREGPKFF. In DNA form, the CDR3 reads TGTGCCAGCAGTTTCGGGCGGGAGGGACCAAAGTTCTTC.

The V and J genes are TRBV7-6 and TRBJ2-1; TRBD2 is a possible D gene (6 bases). The V end was cut by 5 bases, the J end by 5 bases, with 13 bases between. This CDR3 region has 14 residues. Germline CDR1 and CDR2: SGHVS and FNYEAQ. In nucleotides, the CDR3 is TGTGCCAGCAGCCTGCTCCGGGAGCACAATGAGCAGTTCTTC. Translated: CASSLLREHNEQFF. Combining the CDR3 with reference TRBV7-6 and TRBJ2-1 gives the whole variable domain GAGVSQSPRYKVTKRGQDVALRCDPISGHVSLYWYRQALGQGPEFLTYFNYEAQQDKSGLPNDRFSAERPEGSISTLTIQRTEQRDSAMYRCASSLLREHNEQFFGPGTRLTVL.

The chain carries TRBV6-6 and TRBJ1-2, with 7 bases aligning to TRBD1. Germline trimming cut 0 bases from V and 11 bases from J; bases unmatched to any gene: 6. The length of the CDR3 is 13 residues. In germline, CDR1 is MNHNY, CDR2 SVGAGI (reference sequence). The CDR3 here is CASSYSYRGAYTF. The CDR3 bases are TGTGCCAGCAGTTACTCTTACAGGGGTGCATACACCTTC.

The CDR3 loop reads CASSPGLAGPSSYNEQFF. Written as DNA, the CDR3 is TGTGCCAGCAGCCCAGGACTAGCGGGGCCGAGCTCCTACAATGAGCAGTTCTTC. This rearrangement joins TRBV9 to TRBJ2-1, with 12 bases fitting TRBD2. Germline CDR1 is SGDLS and CDR2 is YYNGEE. There are 18 residues in the CDR3. V trimming: 4 bases; J trimming: 0 bases; junction bases outside the gene matches: 8.

This rearrangement joins TRBV3-1 (or the pseudogene TRBV3-2) to TRBJ1-5; 10 positions agree with TRBD1. Germline CDR1 LGHDT, CDR2 YNNKEL (reference sequence). CDR3 size: 18 residues. V shed 0 bases and J 0 bases; nucleotides not matched to a gene: 5. Here the CDR3 reads CASSQETGGPYSNQPQHF. The CDR3 DNA reads as TGTGCCAGCAGCCAAGAGACAGGGGGCCCTTATAGCAATCAGCCCCAGCATTTT.